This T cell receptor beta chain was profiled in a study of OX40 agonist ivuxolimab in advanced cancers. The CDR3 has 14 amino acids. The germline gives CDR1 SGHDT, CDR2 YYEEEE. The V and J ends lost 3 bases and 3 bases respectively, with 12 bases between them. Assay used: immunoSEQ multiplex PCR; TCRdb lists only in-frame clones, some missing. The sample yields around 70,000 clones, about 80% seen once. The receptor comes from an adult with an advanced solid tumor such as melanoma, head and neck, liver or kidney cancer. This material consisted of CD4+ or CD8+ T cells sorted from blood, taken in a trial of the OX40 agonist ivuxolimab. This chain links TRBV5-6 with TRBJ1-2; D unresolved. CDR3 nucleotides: TGTGCCAGCAGCTCTACGGAGGGTTACTATGGCTACACCTTC. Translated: CASSSTEGYYGYTF.